This T cell receptor beta chain was captured in a study of blood T cell repertoires in COVID-19 (dated by TCRdb to 2019 to 2021). Describing the broader study: Samples from collaborators originated in the United States, Italy and Spain and spanned both the acute and convalescent phases of COVID-19. The repertoires were made available in a free public database intended to serve as a resource for research on the immune response to SARS-CoV-2. The material from the prospective study consisted of cDNA or gDNA derived from T cells, B-cell-depleted T cells, or PBMCs. Nearly every sample came with metadata listing a de-identified subject ID, COVID-19 status, age in years and sex. Where available, HLA class I and class II types were obtained from metadata supplied by the sample provider rather than from assay-based typing. Subjects who had been exposed to COVID-19, were actively infected with it, or had recovered from it provided the deeply sampled blood TCRbeta repertoires that made up the dataset. Samples were obtained from the ongoing ImmuneRACE study (first 160 participants) and from approximately 1,200 subjects provided by 6 global collaborators.

Reading the germline V gene gives CDR1 KGHSH and CDR2 LQKENI. The CDR3 numbers 15 residues from cysteine through phenylalanine. Kept here is only the CDR3 DNA, which spans 45 bases and is read in frame from base 1. Here V drops 6 bases and J drops 7 bases, and the junction holds 6 bases not matched to any gene. At one collaborating source in Seattle, patients were enrolled during active infection and were followed longitudinally through the course of disease. Collaborating institutions collected whole blood in K2EDTA tubes following their own protocols. For TCRbeta analysis, collaborator samples were shipped as frozen whole blood, as isolated PBMCs, or as DNA extracted from either sample type. With respect to this clone: Its target antigen remains unknown. Within one base of it there is no much larger clone, and no base qualities were kept.

TCRbeta CDR3 regions were amplified from genomic DNA using the immunoSEQ Assay, a bias-controlled multiplex PCR. The authors processed their data as follows. The number of nucleated cells in each sample was estimated by amplification of reference gene primers within the assay. Sequence reads were collapsed and filtered to measure the absolute abundance of every unique TCRbeta CDR3 rearrangement. For each sample, productive Simpson clonality was calculated as the square root of Simpson's diversity index over productive rearrangements. TCRdb stores this immuneACCESS table with in-frame sequences only. Part of the clones is absent; in the studies checked, under half of the shortfall reflects unresolved V genes, and no reason is known for the rest. V and J calls and clone size are copied from that table; D and trimming were computed from the DNA. The sample data list hundreds of thousands of clones, and approximately 88% of these were observed just once. The top ten clonotypes cover roughly 7.3% of the sample.

Results and caveats for the whole study, not just this receptor: The amount of clinical and demographic metadata varied by source and participant and was provided uncurated.

Sequences were obtained from peripheral blood. The TCR sequence derives from a woman aged 45-60 years with COVID-19, enrolled during active disease. The chain couples TRBV18 to TRBJ2-2; a stretch of 12 junction bases matches TRBD2. This receptor carries the CDR3 CASSTTSGGDGELFF. The nucleotide sequence reads as follows: TGTGCCAGCTCTACGACTAGCGGGGGAGACGGGGAGCTGTTTTTT.